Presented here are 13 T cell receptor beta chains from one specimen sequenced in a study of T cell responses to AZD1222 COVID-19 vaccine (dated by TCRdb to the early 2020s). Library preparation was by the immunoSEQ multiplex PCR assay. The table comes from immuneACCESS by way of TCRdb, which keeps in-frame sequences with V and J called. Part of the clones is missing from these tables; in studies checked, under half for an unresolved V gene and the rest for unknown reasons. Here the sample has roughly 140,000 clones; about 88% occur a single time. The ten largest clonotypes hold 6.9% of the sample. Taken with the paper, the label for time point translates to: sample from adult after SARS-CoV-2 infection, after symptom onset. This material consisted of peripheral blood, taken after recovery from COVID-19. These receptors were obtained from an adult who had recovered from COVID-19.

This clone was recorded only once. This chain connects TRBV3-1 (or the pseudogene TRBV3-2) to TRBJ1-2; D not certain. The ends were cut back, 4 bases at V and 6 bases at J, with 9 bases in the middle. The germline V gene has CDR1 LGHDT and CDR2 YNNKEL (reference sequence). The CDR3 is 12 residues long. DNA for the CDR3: TGTGCCAGCAGCCGGGAGGGTAATGGCTACACCTTC. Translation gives CASSREGNGYTF.

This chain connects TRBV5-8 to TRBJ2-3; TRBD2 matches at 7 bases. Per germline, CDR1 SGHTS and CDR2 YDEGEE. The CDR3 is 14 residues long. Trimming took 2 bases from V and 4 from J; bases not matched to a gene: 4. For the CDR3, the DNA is TGTGCCAGCAGCTTCGGCGGGAGTGCAGATACGCAGTATTTT. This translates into CASSFGGSADTQYF.

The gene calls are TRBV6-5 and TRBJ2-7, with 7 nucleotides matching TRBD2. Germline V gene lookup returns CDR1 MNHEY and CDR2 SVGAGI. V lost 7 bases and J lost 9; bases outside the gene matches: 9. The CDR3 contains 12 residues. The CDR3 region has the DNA TGTGCCAGCAACGAGGGTGGGGGGGTGCAGTACTTC. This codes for CASNEGGGVQYF.

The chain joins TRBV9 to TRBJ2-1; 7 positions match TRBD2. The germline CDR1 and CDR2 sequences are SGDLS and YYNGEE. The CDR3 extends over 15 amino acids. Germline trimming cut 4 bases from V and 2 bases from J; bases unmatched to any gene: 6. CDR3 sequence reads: CASSSAGTTYNEQFF. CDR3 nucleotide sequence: TGTGCCAGCAGCTCCGCCGGGACTACCTACAATGAGCAGTTCTTC.

In DNA, the CDR3 is TGTGCCAGCAGCTTAGTCGGGGGGATATACAATGAGCAGTTCTTC. It yields the protein CASSLVGGIYNEQFF. The chain employs TRBV7-2 and TRBJ2-1; 7 bases align to TRBD2. Germline V gene data show CDR1 as SGHTA and CDR2 as FQGNSA. The CDR3 loop spans 15 amino acids. The V and J ends lost 1 base and 4 bases, in that order; junction bases with no gene match: 4.

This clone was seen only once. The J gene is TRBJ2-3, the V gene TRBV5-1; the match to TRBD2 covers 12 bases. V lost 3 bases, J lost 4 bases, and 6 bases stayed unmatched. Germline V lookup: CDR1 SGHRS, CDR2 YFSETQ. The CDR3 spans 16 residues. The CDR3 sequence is CASSYPTSGSSDTQYF. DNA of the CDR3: TGCGCCAGCAGCTACCCGACTAGCGGGAGTTCAGATACGCAGTATTTT.

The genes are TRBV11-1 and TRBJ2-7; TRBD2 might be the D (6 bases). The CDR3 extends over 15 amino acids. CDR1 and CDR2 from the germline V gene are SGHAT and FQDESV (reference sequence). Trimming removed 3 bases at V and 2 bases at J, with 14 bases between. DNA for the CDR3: TGTGCCAGCAGCTTCGCAAGGGACTCTGCCTACGAGCAGTACTTC. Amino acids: CASSFARDSAYEQYF.

The CDR3 DNA reads TGCAGCGTTGAATCGCGGGTGGATGAGCAGTTCTTC. Translated: CSVESRVDEQFF. This chain connects TRBV29-1 to TRBJ2-1; maybe TRBD2 (5 bases). Per the germline V gene, CDR1 is SQVTM and CDR2 is ANQGSEA. Trimming cost V 2 bases and J 8 bases, with 10 bases left between them. This CDR3 comprises 12 residues.

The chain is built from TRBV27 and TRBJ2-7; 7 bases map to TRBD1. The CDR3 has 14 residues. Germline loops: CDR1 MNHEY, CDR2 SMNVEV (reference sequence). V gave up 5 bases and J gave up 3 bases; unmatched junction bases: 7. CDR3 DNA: TGTGCCAGCAGTCCGGATGGGACAGACTACGAGCAGTACTTC. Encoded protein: CASSPDGTDYEQYF.

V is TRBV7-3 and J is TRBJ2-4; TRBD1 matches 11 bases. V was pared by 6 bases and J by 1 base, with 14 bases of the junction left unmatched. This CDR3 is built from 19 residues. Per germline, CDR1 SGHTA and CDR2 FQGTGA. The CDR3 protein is CASSLDWDRGKGAKNIQYF. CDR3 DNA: TGTGCCAGCAGTCTAGACTGGGACAGGGGGAAGGGGGCCAAAAACATTCAGTACTTC. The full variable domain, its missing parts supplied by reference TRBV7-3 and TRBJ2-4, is GAGVSQTPSNKVTEKGKYVELRCDPISGHTALYWYRQSLGQGPEFLIYFQGTGAADDSGLPNDRFFAVRPEGSVSTLKIQRTERGDSAVYLCASSLDWDRGKGAKNIQYFGAGTRLSVL.

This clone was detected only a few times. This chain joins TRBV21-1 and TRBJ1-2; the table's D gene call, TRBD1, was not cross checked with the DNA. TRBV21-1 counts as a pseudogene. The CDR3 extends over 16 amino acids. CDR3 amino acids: CASSKEGAARNYGYTF. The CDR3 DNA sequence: TGTGCCAGCAGCAAAGAGGGGGCGGCGAGGAACTATGGCTACACCTTC.

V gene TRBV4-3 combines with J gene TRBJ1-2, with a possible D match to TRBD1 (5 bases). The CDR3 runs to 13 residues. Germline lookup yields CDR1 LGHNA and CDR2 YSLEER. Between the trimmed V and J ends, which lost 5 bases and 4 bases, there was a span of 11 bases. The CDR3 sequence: CASSRDRVYGYTF. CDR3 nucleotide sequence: TGCGCCAGCAGCAGGGACCGCGTCTATGGCTACACCTTC.

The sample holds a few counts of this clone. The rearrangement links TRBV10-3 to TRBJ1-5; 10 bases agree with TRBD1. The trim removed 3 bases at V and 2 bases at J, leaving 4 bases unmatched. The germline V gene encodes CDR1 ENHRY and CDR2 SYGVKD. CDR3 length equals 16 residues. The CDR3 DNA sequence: TGTGCCATCAGTGATGGGGACAGGGGCGGCAATCAGCCCCAGCATTTT. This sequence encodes CAISDGDRGGNQPQHF.